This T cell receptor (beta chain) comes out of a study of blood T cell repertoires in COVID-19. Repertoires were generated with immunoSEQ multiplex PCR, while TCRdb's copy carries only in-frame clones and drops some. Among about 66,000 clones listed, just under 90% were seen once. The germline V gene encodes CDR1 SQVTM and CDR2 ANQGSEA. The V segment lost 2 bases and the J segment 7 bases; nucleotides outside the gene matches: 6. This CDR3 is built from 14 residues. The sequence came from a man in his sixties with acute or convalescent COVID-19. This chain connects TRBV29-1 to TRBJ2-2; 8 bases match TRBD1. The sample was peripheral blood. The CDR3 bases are TGCAGCGTTGAAAAAACAGGGGGAGTCGGGGAGCTGTTTTTT. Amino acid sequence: CSVEKTGGVGELFF.